Shown below are 18 T cell receptor beta chains from a single sample sequenced in a study of T cell responses to AZD1222 COVID-19 vaccine. Using immunoSEQ multiplex PCR, the repertoire was profiled, and TCRdb retains in-frame clones only, with some absent. The repertoire holds around 140,000 clones, with 85% to 95% as singletons. The specimen comprised peripheral blood, sampled on day 0 of AZD1222 vaccination. These TCRs come from an adult in good health.

The chain has TRBV4-2 and TRBJ1-2, with D uncertain. The CDR3 covers 12 residues. Germline CDR1 LGHNA, CDR2 YNFKEQ. V was clipped by 3 bases and J by 5 bases, with 7 bases between them. The CDR3 bases are TGTGCCAGCAGCCACGATGATTATGGCTACACCTTC. Protein product: CASSHDDYGYTF.

This chain uses TRBV25-1 with TRBJ1-1; weak D call: TRBD1 (6 bases). This CDR3 contains 14 residues. V lost 8 bases to trimming and J lost 6 bases, with 19 bases between them. CDR1 and CDR2 from the germline V gene are MGHDK and SYGVNS. CDR3 DNA sequence: TGTGCCAGCCTGCGAACAGGGACGCCAGCTGAAGCTTTCTTT. Translation gives CASLRTGTPAEAFF.

The rearrangement links TRBV13 to TRBJ1-3; possible D gene TRBD1, 6 bases. The germline V gene encodes CDR1 PRHDT and CDR2 FYEKMQ (reference sequence). This CDR3 has 15 residues. V dropped 5 bases and J dropped 4 bases, with 15 bases sitting between them. CDR3 bases: TGTGCCAGCAGCAATACAGGGAACTCGGGAAACACCATATATTTT. It yields the protein CASSNTGNSGNTIYF.

The chain couples TRBV18 to TRBJ1-3; D might be TRBD1 (6 bases). The CDR3 is made up of 17 amino acids. Germline CDR1 reads KGHSH; CDR2 reads LQKENI. V was trimmed by 3 bases and J by 0 bases, leaving 15 bases between them. For the CDR3, the DNA is TGTGCCAGCTCACCCCGCGGACAGACCTACTCTGGAAACACCATATATTTT. Translated, it gives CASSPRGQTYSGNTIYF. The full variable domain, in which reference TRBV18 and TRBJ1-3 provide the parts outside the CDR3, is NAGVMQNPRHLVRRRGQEARLRCSPMKGHSHVYWYRQLPEEGLKFMVYLQKENIIDESGMPKERFSAEFPKEGPSILRIQQVVRGDSAAYFCASSPRGQTYSGNTIYFGEGSWLTVV.

This rearrangement joins TRBV4-3 to TRBJ1-2, with D possibly being TRBD1 (6 bases). V was shortened by 1 base and J by 3 bases, with 12 bases between the two germline ends. Germline lookup yields CDR1 LGHNA and CDR2 YSLEER. The CDR3 loop spans 15 amino acids. The CDR3 spells CASSQALGGYYGYTF. DNA of the CDR3: TGCGCCAGCAGCCAAGCCCTAGGGGGGTACTATGGCTACACCTTC.

The chain joins TRBV5-1 to TRBJ2-2; TRBD2 agrees at 8 bases. This CDR3 region has 13 residues. V lost 7 bases, J lost 6 bases, and 5 bases stayed unmatched. The germline gives CDR1 SGHRS, CDR2 YFSETQ. The CDR3 DNA follows: TGCGCCAGCCGGGAGACTAGCGCCGGGGAGCTGTTTTTT. This gives the protein CASRETSAGELFF. Looking up the rest from reference TRBV5-1 and TRBJ2-2 gives the full variable domain: KAGVTQTPRYLIKTRGQQVTLSCSPISGHRSVSWYQQTPGQGLQFLFEYFSETQRNKGNFPGRFSGRQFSNSRSEMNVSTLELGDSALYLCASRETSAGELFFGEGSRLTVL.

The V and J genes are TRBV5-6 and TRBJ1-2, with unresolved D. V dropped 0 bases and J dropped 5 bases, with 11 bases sitting between them. CDR1 is SGHDT and CDR2 is YYEEEE in the germline V gene. This CDR3 contains 14 residues. Here the CDR3 reads CASSLVEASYGYTF. The CDR3 DNA is TGTGCCAGCAGCTTGGTAGAGGCTTCATATGGCTACACCTTC.

The chain is built from TRBV5-6 and TRBJ1-1; TRBD1 is a possible D gene (5 bases). CDR1 SGHDT and CDR2 YYEEEE come from the germline V gene. The ends were cut back, 0 bases at V and 4 bases at J, with 10 bases in the middle. This CDR3 has 14 amino acids. The DNA for the CDR3 is TGTGCCAGCAGCTTGGGACAGAAGCTCACTGAAGCTTTCTTT. Its protein is CASSLGQKLTEAFF.

This sequence joins TRBV5-7 and TRBJ1-5; the D gene is possibly TRBD1 (6 bases). TRBV5-7 is sorted into the ORF group, with uncertain function. Trimming removed 4 bases from V and 7 bases from J, with 18 bases in between. The CDR3 is 15 amino acids. Here the CDR3 DNA reads TGTGCCAGCAGCCCTTCGCTCAAGGGGGACCAGCCCCAGCATTTT. Its translation is CASSPSLKGDQPQHF.

The gene calls are TRBV29-1 and TRBJ1-2; 7 nucleotides match TRBD1. From germline, CDR1 is SQVTM and CDR2 ANQGSEA. This CDR3 contains 14 residues. V was pared by 0 bases and J by 8 bases, with 9 bases of the junction left unmatched. For the CDR3, the DNA is TGCAGCGTTGAAGATCCCATCGACAGGGTCGGCTACACCTTC. This sequence encodes CSVEDPIDRVGYTF.

The chain links TRBV4-1 to TRBJ1-2; D is perhaps TRBD1 (6 bases). The CDR3 has 17 amino acids. With 0 bases removed from V and 1 base from J, the gap between germline ends came to 15 bases. Germline lookup yields CDR1 MGHRA and CDR2 YSYEKL. The CDR3 region is CASSQDLRTEINYGYTF. The DNA of the CDR3 is TGCGCCAGCAGCCAAGATCTACGGACAGAGATTAACTATGGCTACACCTTC.

In DNA form, the CDR3 reads TGTGCCAGCAGTTACGGGGGCTCTCGCAATCAGCCCCAGCATTTT. Translating gives CASSYGGSRNQPQHF. This chain links TRBV6-2 or TRBV6-3 with TRBJ1-5; TRBD1 might be the D (6 bases). The germline V gene has CDR1 MNHEY and CDR2 SVGEGT. This CDR3 contains 15 residues. V lost 2 bases, J lost 2 bases, and 10 bases lay in between.

This clone appeared once. The chain uses TRBV18 and TRBJ1-1; D gene unclear. Germline assignment: CDR1 KGHSH and CDR2 LQKENI. With 0 bases removed from V and 1 base from J, the gap between germline ends came to 9 bases. The CDR3 consists of 15 residues. The CDR3 DNA is TGTGCCAGCTCACCACCGGCAGGTCAGAACACTGAAGCTTTCTTT. Residues: CASSPPAGQNTEAFF.

V is TRBV6-5 and J is TRBJ2-1; no clear D gene. Germline CDR1 MNHEY, CDR2 SVGAGI. With 7 bases removed from V and 3 bases from J, the gap between germline ends came to 10 bases. The CDR3 has 13 residues. The CDR3: CASKKTGYNEQFF. CDR3 DNA: TGTGCCAGCAAGAAGACCGGCTACAATGAGCAGTTCTTC.

The rearrangement uses TRBV19 and TRBJ1-1, with unresolved D. V shed 1 base and J shed 0 bases, with 3 bases lying between them. Germline CDR1 is LNHDA and CDR2 is SQIVND (reference sequence). The CDR3 covers 13 residues. The CDR3 loop reads CASSIGMNTEAFF. CDR3 bases: TGTGCCAGTAGTATAGGGATGAACACTGAAGCTTTCTTT.

The chain couples TRBV7-9 to TRBJ1-5, with 10 bases that match TRBD1. CDR1 SEHNR and CDR2 FQNEAQ come from the germline V gene (reference sequence). V gave up 3 bases and J gave up 5 bases; unmatched junction bases: 4. The CDR3 sequence is 15 residues long. The chain's CDR3 is CASSFGGTGDQPQHF. As DNA, the CDR3 is TGTGCCAGCAGCTTTGGGGGGACAGGGGATCAGCCCCAGCATTTT.

This rearrangement joins TRBV4-3 to TRBJ1-2; the D is unclear. Trimming removed 0 bases at V and 7 bases at J, with 12 bases between. This CDR3 has 14 amino acids. Germline V gene data show CDR1 as LGHNA and CDR2 as YSLEER. The chain's CDR3 is CASSQDDSVRGYTF. The DNA for the CDR3 is TGCGCCAGCAGCCAAGATGATTCCGTACGTGGCTACACCTTC.

The CDR3 sequence: CASRPGGIHEQYF. DNA of the CDR3: TGTGCCAGCAGGCCGGGGGGGATTCACGAGCAGTACTTC. This rearrangement joins TRBV12-3 or TRBV12-4 to TRBJ2-7; TRBD2 aligns across 8 bases. The CDR3 runs 13 residues. After removal of 6 bases from V and 5 bases from J, the junction contained 6 bases not matched to a gene.